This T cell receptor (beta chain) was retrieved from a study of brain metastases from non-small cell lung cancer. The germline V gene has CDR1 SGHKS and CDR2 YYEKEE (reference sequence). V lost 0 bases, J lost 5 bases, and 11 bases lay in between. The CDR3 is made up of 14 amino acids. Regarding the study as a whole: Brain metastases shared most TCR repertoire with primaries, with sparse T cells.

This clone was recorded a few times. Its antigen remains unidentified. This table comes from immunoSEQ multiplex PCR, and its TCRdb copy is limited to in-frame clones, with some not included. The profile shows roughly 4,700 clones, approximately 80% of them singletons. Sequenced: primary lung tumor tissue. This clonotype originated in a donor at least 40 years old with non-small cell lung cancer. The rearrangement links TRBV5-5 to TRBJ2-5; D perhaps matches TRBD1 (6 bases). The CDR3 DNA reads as TGTGCCAGCAGCTTGGTGGGGGCGATGGAGACCCAGTACTTC. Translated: CASSLVGAMETQYF.